The 23 T cell receptor beta chains below were found in one sample sequenced in a study of T cell responses to AZD1222 COVID-19 vaccine. Method: immunoSEQ multiplex PCR; TCRdb's copy keeps in-frame clones and lacks some. This table has some 130,000 clones, roughly 93% appearing once. This sample comprised peripheral blood, obtained 28 days after the second AZD1222 dose. The receptors stem from an adult who received the AZD1222 COVID-19 vaccine.

The rearrangement uses TRBV25-1 and TRBJ1-4; the D gene is possibly TRBD1 (5 bases). V was clipped by 4 bases and J by 0 bases, with 15 bases between them. Germline V gene data show CDR1 as MGHDK and CDR2 as SYGVNS. The CDR3 runs 17 residues. CDR3 in amino acids: CASSVGRAPATNEKLFF. CDR3 in DNA: TGTGCCAGCAGTGTCGGCAGGGCCCCTGCAACTAATGAAAAACTGTTTTTT.

The V gene is TRBV4-1, the J gene TRBJ1-1; D ambiguous. Germline-derived CDR1 and CDR2 are MGHRA and YSYEKL. V was trimmed by 1 base and J by 0 bases, leaving 9 bases between them. The CDR3 has 15 amino acids. This CDR3 reads CASSQGSGLNTEAFF. CDR3 coding DNA: TGCGCCAGCAGCCAAGGTTCAGGTCTGAACACTGAAGCTTTCTTT.

This rearrangement joins TRBV4-1 to TRBJ1-1; D remains unclear. The CDR3 runs 16 residues. Trimming left V 4 bases short and J 1 base short, with 16 bases between. The germline V gene has CDR1 MGHRA and CDR2 YSYEKL. The CDR3 loop is CASSRYGFLENTEAFF. CDR3 DNA sequence: TGCGCCAGCAGCCGATATGGGTTTCTGGAGAACACTGAAGCTTTCTTT.

This rearrangement joins TRBV12-3 or TRBV12-4 to TRBJ1-4, with D possibly matching TRBD1 (6 bases). The germline V and J ends were trimmed by 7 bases and 5 bases, with 11 bases remaining between them. This CDR3 comprises 13 residues. The CDR3 reads CASTRGRNEKLFF. CDR3 DNA sequence: TGTGCCAGCACTCGGGGGCGGAATGAAAAACTGTTTTTT.

The chain links TRBV20-1 to TRBJ1-2; D ambiguous. Germline V gene data show CDR1 as DFQATT and CDR2 as SNEGSKA (reference sequence). Between the trimmed V and J ends, which lost 3 bases and 8 bases, there was a span of 19 bases. The CDR3 runs 14 residues. CDR3 nucleotides: TGCAGTGCTAGTTCGGGAGCCCGGGGATGGGGCTACACCTTC. Amino acid sequence: CSASSGARGWGYTF.

The chain combines TRBV4-1 with TRBJ1-1; unclear D gene. CDR1 and CDR2 from the germline V gene are MGHRA and YSYEKL. The CDR3 loop spans 14 amino acids. V lost 0 bases and J 2 bases, leaving 7 bases between the germline ends. In DNA form, the CDR3 reads TGCGCCAGCAGCCAAGATGGACCAAACACTGAAGCTTTCTTT. It encodes CASSQDGPNTEAFF.

This clone was detected only once. This chain connects TRBV27 to TRBJ2-7; D uncertain. V was clipped by 10 bases and J by 1 base, with 14 bases between them. CDR3 length: 13 amino acids. The germline V gene encodes CDR1 MNHEY and CDR2 SMNVEV (reference sequence). The CDR3 is CATRAGVSYEQYF. CDR3 coding DNA: TGTGCCACCCGGGCTGGGGTGTCCTACGAGCAGTACTTC.

V is TRBV7-2 and J is TRBJ2-1, with a tentative D call TRBD2 (5 bases). This CDR3 region has 17 residues. Germline CDR1 SGHTA, CDR2 FQGNSA. V gave up 1 base and J gave up 0 bases, with 13 bases separating them. The CDR3 reads CASSLVPSGTSYNEQFF. The CDR3 DNA reads as TGTGCCAGCAGCTTAGTGCCCAGCGGCACCTCCTACAATGAGCAGTTCTTC. Filled out from reference TRBV7-2 and TRBJ2-1, the complete variable domain reads GAGVSQSPSNKVTEKGKDVELRCDPISGHTALYWYRQSLGQGLEFLIYFQGNSAPDKSGLPSDRFSAERTGGSVSTLTIQRTQQEDSAVYLCASSLVPSGTSYNEQFFGPGTRLTVL.

The rearrangement uses TRBV19 and TRBJ1-6; 9 bases are a match to TRBD1. After removal of 1 base from V and 7 bases from J, the junction contained 2 bases not matched to a gene. The length of the CDR3 is 15 residues. CDR1 LNHDA and CDR2 SQIVND come from the germline V gene (reference sequence). The CDR3 reads CASSIVGQGNSPLHF. CDR3 DNA sequence: TGTGCCAGTAGTATAGTTGGACAGGGGAATTCACCCCTCCACTTT.

This clone appeared a single time. The rearrangement uses TRBV11-2 and TRBJ2-7, with a weak D call TRBD1 (7 bases). Germline V gives CDR1 SGHAT, CDR2 FQNNGV. The CDR3 is 14 residues long. V was trimmed by 1 base and J by 2 bases, leaving 9 bases between them. Here the CDR3 DNA reads TGTGCCAGCAGCTTAGGCAGGGGGGCCTACGAGCAGTACTTC. Encoded protein: CASSLGRGAYEQYF.

This clone was seen once. The identical CDR3 is also encoded by other nucleotide sequences in the sample. The CDR3 bases are TGTGCCAGCTCACCCGCCGGGTCAGAGACCCAGTACTTC. The encoded protein is CASSPAGSETQYF. J is TRBJ2-5 and V is TRBV18; no firm D call. The CDR3 totals 13 residues. Germline CDR1 KGHSH, CDR2 LQKENI. V was pared by 3 bases and J by 4 bases, with 9 bases between.

This chain's CDR3 is CASSLLAGEAFF. The DNA for the CDR3 is TGTGCCAGCAGCTTACTAGCCGGTGAAGCTTTCTTT. This chain joins TRBV7-9 and TRBJ1-1, with D unclear. The CDR3 consists of 12 residues. Germline V CDR1 and CDR2: SEHNR, FQNEAQ (reference sequence). V was pared by 2 bases and J by 7 bases, with 8 bases between.

The chain is built from TRBV4-2 and TRBJ2-7, with TRBD1 identical over 12 bases. Germline V CDR1 and CDR2: LGHNA, YNFKEQ. The length of the CDR3 is 19 residues. The V gene end was trimmed by 4 bases and the J gene end by 2 bases; junction bases not matched to a gene: 15. CDR3 residues: CASSPLAGTGGLTPYEQYF. CDR3 DNA: TGTGCCAGCAGCCCACTTGCGGGGACAGGGGGCCTCACTCCCTACGAGCAGTACTTC.

The chain uses TRBV2 and TRBJ1-2; D unclear. Germline V gives CDR1 SNHLY, CDR2 FYNNEI. The CDR3 runs 13 residues. Trimming shortened V by 2 bases and J by 4 bases, and 8 bases separated the two germline ends. The CDR3 loop is CASSEQTLYGYTF. CDR3 bases: TGTGCCAGCAGTGAACAGACACTCTATGGCTACACCTTC.

The rearrangement joins TRBV7-9 to TRBJ1-2; the D is unclear. Trimming shortened V by 5 bases and J by 1 base, and 8 bases separated the two germline ends. This CDR3 is 13 amino acids long. Germline CDR1 and CDR2: SEHNR and FQNEAQ (reference sequence). This CDR3 is CASSARGNYGYTF. The DNA for the CDR3 is TGTGCCAGCAGCGCCAGAGGTAACTATGGCTACACCTTC.

The V and J genes are TRBV7-2 and TRBJ2-7, with unresolved D. The CDR3 sequence is 11 residues long. CDR1 is SGHTA and CDR2 is FQGNSA in the germline V gene. Trimming removed 2 bases from V and 7 bases from J, with 6 bases in between. The chain's CDR3 is CASSLRFEQYF. The CDR3 coding sequence is TGTGCCAGCAGCTTAAGATTTGAGCAGTACTTC.

The chain couples TRBV6-5 to TRBJ2-7, with D hard to call. The CDR3 contains 14 residues. Germline V CDR1 and CDR2: MNHEY, SVGAGI. The germline V and J ends were trimmed by 0 bases and 3 bases, with 9 bases remaining between them. Written as DNA, the CDR3 is TGTGCCAGCAGTTACTCCGGCCAGATCTACGAGCAGTACTTC. Protein sequence: CASSYSGQIYEQYF.

The chain recombines TRBV12-5 with TRBJ2-7; D possibly corresponds to TRBD2 (5 bases). V lost 1 base and J 5 bases, leaving 12 bases between the germline ends. The CDR3 runs 14 residues. CDR1 is LGHNT and CDR2 is FRNRAP in the germline V gene. This chain's CDR3 is CASGLGLRVDEQYF. Written as DNA, the CDR3 is TGTGCTAGTGGTTTGGGACTACGGGTGGACGAGCAGTACTTC.

The V call is TRBV4-1, the J call TRBJ2-3; D may correspond to TRBD1 or TRBD2 (5 bases each). Per germline, CDR1 MGHRA and CDR2 YSYEKL. The CDR3 contains 15 residues. Trimming shortened V by 1 base and J by 4 bases, and 12 bases separated the two germline ends. CDR3 amino acids: CASSQGPGSADTQYF. The DNA of the CDR3 is TGCGCCAGCAGCCAAGGTCCAGGGAGCGCAGATACGCAGTATTTT.

This sequence joins TRBV2 and TRBJ1-2; D remains ambiguous. Per germline, CDR1 SNHLY and CDR2 FYNNEI. This CDR3 region has 15 residues. Between the trimmed V and J ends, which lost 5 bases and 2 bases, there was a span of 15 bases. For the CDR3, the DNA is TGTGCCAGCAGTTTGAGGGCCCCGGGGAACTATGGCTACACCTTC. Amino acids: CASSLRAPGNYGYTF.

CDR3 residues: CASSLPRTSGGDFEQYF. CDR3 in DNA: TGTGCCAGCAGTTTACCCCGGACTAGCGGGGGGGATTTCGAGCAGTACTTC. This chain links TRBV27 with TRBJ2-7; 15 bases line up with TRBD2. Germline CDR1 is MNHEY and CDR2 is SMNVEV (reference sequence). Trimming cost V 2 bases and J 6 bases; bases outside gene matches: 8. The CDR3 is 17 amino acids.

The chain uses TRBV6-5 and TRBJ1-4, with 7 bases lining up with TRBD1. V gave up 7 bases and J gave up 6 bases; unmatched junction bases: 8. Per germline, CDR1 MNHEY and CDR2 SVGAGI. The CDR3 runs 14 residues. DNA of the CDR3: TGTGCCAGCATTCTGGACAGGATGGATGAAAAACTGTTTTTT. Residues: CASILDRMDEKLFF.

The rearrangement joins TRBV5-1 to TRBJ2-7; D tentatively reads TRBD1 or TRBD2 (5 bases each). The V end was cut by 4 bases, the J end by 0 bases, with 20 bases between. CDR3 length equals 17 residues. Per the germline V gene, CDR1 is SGHRS and CDR2 is YFSETQ. This CDR3 reads CASSRSTQAGSSYEQYF. Written as DNA, the CDR3 is TGCGCCAGCAGCCGGTCGACCCAAGCAGGGAGCTCCTACGAGCAGTACTTC.